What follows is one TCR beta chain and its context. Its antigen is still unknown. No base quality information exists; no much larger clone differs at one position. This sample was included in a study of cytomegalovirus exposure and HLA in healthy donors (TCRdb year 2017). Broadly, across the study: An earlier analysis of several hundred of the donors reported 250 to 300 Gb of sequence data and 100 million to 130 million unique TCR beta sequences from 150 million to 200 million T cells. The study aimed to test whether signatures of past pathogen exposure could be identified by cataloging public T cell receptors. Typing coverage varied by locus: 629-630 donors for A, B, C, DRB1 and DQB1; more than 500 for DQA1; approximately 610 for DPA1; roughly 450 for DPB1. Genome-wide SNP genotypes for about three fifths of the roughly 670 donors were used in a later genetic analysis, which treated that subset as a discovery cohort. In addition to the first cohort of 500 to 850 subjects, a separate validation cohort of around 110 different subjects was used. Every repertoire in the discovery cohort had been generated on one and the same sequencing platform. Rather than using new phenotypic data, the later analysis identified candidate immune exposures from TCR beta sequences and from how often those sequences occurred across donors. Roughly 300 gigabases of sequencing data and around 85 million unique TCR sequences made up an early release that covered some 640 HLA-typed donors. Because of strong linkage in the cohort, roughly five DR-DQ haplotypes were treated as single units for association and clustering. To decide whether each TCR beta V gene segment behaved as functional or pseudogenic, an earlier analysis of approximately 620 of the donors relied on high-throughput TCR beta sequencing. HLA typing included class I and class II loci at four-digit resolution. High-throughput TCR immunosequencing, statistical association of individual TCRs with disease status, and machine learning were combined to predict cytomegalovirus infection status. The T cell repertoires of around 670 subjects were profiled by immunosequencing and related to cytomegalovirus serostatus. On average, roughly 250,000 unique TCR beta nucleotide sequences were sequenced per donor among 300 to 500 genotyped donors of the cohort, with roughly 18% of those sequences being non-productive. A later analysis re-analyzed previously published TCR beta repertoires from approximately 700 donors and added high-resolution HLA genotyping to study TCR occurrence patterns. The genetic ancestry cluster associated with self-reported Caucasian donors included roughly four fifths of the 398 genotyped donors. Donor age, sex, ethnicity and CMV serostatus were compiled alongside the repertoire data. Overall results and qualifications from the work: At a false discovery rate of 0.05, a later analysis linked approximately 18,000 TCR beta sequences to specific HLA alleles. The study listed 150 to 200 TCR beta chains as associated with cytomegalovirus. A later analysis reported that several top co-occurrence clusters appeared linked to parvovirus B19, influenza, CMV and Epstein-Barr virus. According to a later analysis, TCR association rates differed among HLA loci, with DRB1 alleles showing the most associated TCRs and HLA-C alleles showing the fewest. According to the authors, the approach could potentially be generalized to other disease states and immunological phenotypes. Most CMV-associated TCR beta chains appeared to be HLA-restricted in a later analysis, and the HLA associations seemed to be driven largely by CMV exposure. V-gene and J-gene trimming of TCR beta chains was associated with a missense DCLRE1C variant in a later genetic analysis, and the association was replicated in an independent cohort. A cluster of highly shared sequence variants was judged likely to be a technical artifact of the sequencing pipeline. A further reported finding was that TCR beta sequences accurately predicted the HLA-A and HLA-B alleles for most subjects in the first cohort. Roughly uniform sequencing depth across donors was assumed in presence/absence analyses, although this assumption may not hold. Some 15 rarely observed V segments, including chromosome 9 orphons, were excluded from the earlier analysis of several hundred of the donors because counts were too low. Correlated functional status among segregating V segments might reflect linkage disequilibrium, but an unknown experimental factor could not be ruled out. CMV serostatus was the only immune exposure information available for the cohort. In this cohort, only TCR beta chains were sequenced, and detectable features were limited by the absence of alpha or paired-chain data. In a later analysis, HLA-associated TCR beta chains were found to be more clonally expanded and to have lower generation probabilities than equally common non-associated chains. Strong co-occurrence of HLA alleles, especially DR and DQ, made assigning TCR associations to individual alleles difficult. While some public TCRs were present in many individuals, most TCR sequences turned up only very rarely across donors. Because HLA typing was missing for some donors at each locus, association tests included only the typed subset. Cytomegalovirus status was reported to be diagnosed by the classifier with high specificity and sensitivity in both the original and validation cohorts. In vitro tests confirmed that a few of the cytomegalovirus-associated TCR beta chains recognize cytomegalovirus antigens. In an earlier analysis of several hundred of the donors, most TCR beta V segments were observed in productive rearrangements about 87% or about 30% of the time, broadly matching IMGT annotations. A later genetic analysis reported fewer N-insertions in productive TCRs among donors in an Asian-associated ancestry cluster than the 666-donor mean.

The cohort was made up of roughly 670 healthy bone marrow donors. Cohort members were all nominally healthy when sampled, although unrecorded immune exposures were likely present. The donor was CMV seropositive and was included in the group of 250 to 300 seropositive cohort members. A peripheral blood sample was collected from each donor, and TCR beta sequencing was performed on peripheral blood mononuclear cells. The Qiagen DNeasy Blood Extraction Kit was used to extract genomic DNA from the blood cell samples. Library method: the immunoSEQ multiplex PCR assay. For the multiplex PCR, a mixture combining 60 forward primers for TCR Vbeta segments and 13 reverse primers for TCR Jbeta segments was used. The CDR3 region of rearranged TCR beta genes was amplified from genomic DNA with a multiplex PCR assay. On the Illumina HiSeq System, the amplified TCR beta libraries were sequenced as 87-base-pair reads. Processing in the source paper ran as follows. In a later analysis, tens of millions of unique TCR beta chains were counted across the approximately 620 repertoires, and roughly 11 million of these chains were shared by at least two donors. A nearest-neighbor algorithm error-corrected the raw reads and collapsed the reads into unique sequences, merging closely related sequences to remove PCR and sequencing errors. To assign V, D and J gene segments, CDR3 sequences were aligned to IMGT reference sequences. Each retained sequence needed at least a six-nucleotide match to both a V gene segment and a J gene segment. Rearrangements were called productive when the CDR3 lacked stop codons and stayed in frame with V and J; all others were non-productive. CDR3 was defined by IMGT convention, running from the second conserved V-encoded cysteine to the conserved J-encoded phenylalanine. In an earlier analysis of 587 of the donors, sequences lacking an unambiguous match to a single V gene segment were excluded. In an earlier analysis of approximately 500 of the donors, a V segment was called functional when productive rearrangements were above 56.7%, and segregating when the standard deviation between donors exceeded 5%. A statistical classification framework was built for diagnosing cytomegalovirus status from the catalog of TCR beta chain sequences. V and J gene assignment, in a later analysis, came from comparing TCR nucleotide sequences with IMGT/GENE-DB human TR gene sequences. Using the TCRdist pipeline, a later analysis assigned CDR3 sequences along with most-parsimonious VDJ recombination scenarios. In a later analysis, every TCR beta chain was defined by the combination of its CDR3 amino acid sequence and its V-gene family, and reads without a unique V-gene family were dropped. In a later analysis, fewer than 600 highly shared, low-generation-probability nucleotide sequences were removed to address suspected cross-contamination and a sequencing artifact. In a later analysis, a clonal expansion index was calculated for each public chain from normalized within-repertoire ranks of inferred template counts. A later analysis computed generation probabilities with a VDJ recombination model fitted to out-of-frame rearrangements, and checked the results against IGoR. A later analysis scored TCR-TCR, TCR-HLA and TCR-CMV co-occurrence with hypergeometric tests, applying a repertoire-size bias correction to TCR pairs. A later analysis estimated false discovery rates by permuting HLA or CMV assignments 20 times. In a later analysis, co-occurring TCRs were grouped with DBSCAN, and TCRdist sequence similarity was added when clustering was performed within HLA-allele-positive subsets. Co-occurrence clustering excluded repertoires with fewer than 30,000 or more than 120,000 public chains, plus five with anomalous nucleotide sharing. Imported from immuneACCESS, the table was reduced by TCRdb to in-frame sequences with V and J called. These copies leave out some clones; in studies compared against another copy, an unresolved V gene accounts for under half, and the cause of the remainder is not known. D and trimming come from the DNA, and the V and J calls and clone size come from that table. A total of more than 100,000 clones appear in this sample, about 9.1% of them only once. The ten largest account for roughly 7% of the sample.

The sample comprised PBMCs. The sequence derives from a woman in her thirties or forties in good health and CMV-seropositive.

The nucleotides are TGTGCCAGCAGTGAAGGACTGGTCGAGTACTTC. Translated, this gives CASSEGLVEYF. The V and J genes are TRBV25-1 and TRBJ2-7; TRBD2 might be the D gene, on 5 matching bases. CDR1 and CDR2 are read off the germline V gene as MGHDK and SYGVNS. A distance of 10 bases separates the germline ends of V and J, which lose 2 bases and 11 bases respectively. Including the terminal cysteine and phenylalanine, the CDR3 comprises 11 residues. The sequence is cut down to CDR3 DNA, 33 bases in frame from base 1.